Presented here are 10 T cell receptor beta chains from one specimen sequenced in a study of cytomegalovirus exposure and HLA in healthy donors. The PCR ran on 60 Vbeta and 13 Jbeta primers. The data were produced by immunoSEQ multiplex PCR, yet TCRdb's version contains in-frame clones alone and is incomplete. The sample contains 200,000 or so clones, approximately 81% of which appear only once. The sequenced sample was PBMCs. These receptors were collected from a boy aged 10-17 years in good health and CMV-seronegative.

The chain links TRBV6-6 to TRBJ1-4; 8 positions match TRBD1. The CDR3 contains 16 residues. Per germline, CDR1 MNHNY and CDR2 SVGAGI (reference sequence). V lost 2 bases, J lost 3 bases, and 5 bases stayed unmatched. The CDR3 protein is CASSYPRGRANEKLFF. CDR3 in DNA: TGTGCCAGCAGTTACCCCAGGGGGCGGGCTAATGAAAAACTGTTTTTT.

The chain is built from TRBV10-3 and TRBJ2-1; tentatively, D is TRBD2 (6 bases). The CDR3 length is 16 residues. CDR1 is ENHRY and CDR2 is SYGVKD in the germline V gene. The ends were cut back, 7 bases at V and 0 bases at J, with 16 bases in the middle. The CDR3 region has the DNA TGTGCCATCATGGAGGCGGGGCCGAGCTCCTACAATGAGCAGTTCTTC. Amino acids: CAIMEAGPSSYNEQFF.

This clone was counted between two and nine times. This rearrangement joins TRBV6-1 to TRBJ2-5; 13 bases line up with TRBD2. The CDR3 is 15 residues long. V shed 6 bases, J shed 5 bases, and the junction held 6 bases outside the gene matches. The germline gives CDR1 MNHNS, CDR2 SASEGT. CDR3 region: CASSYTSGGAETQYF. In nucleotides, the CDR3 is TGTGCCAGCAGCTATACTAGCGGGGGGGCTGAGACCCAGTACTTC.

V is TRBV5-1 and J is TRBJ2-5, with 10 bases fitting TRBD2. The J call is in doubt because the DNA end fits TRBJ2-7 better. The CDR3 runs to 15 residues. Germline CDR1 is SGHRS and CDR2 is YFSETQ. CDR3 coding DNA: TGCGCCAGCAGCTTACAAGCGGGAGGGCCCTACGAGCAGTACTTC. Its protein product is CASSLQAGGPYEQYF.

V gene TRBV29-1 combines with J gene TRBJ2-7; TRBD1 is a possible D gene (6 bases). The length of the CDR3 is 14 residues. V was cut by 4 bases and J by 2 bases, with 15 bases left in between. Germline assignment: CDR1 SQVTM and CDR2 ANQGSEA. The CDR3 DNA follows: TGCAGCGTTGGCGGGCAGGGGAGCACCTACGAGCAGTACTTC. Amino acid sequence: CSVGGQGSTYEQYF.

The gene calls are TRBV30 and TRBJ2-1, with 7 bases identical to TRBD1. J was trimmed by 5 bases and V by 2 bases; bases with no gene match: 6. Germline CDR1 reads GTSNPN; CDR2 reads SVGIG (reference sequence). The CDR3 consists of 14 residues. DNA of the CDR3: TGTGCCTGGAGTTTGGAAGGGACAGACAATGAGCAGTTCTTC. Amino acid sequence: CAWSLEGTDNEQFF. The complete variable domain, with remaining parts taken from reference TRBV30 and TRBJ2-1, reads SQTIHQWPATLVQPVGSPLSLECTVEGTSNPNLYWYRQAAGRGLQLLFYSVGIGQISSEVPQNLSASRPQDRQFILSSKKLLLSDSGFYLCAWSLEGTDNEQFFGPGTRLTVL.

The genes are TRBV4-3 and TRBJ1-4; weak D call: TRBD1 (6 bases). Trimming took 0 bases from V and 6 from J, leaving 17 bases between them. CDR1 is LGHNA, CDR2 YSLEER, per germline. The CDR3 is 17 amino acids. The CDR3, as DNA: TGCGCCAGCAGCCAAGACCGCCCCAGGGGCGTTTATGAAAAACTGTTTTTT. It encodes CASSQDRPRGVYEKLFF.

This sequence joins TRBV30 and TRBJ2-3; 7 bases line up with TRBD2. The trim removed 5 bases at V and 2 bases at J, leaving 10 bases unmatched. CDR3 length: 15 residues. The germline V gene encodes CDR1 GTSNPN and CDR2 SVGIG (reference sequence). Here the CDR3 DNA reads TGTGCCTGGCACGCAGAGCGGGACTTCACAGATACGCAGTATTTT. As protein: CAWHAERDFTDTQYF.

The chain couples TRBV15 to TRBJ1-4, with D tentatively TRBD1 (6 bases). V lost 5 bases and J 11 bases, leaving 18 bases between the germline ends. The germline CDR1 and CDR2 sequences are LNHNV and YYDKDF (reference sequence). CDR3 length: 14 amino acids. The CDR3 here is CATSPRLEGDKLFF. The CDR3 nucleotides read TGTGCCACCAGCCCCCGCTTAGAGGGGGACAAACTGTTTTTT.

The CDR3 nucleotides are TGTGCCAGCAGCCATTTCACTAGCGGGGGGTTGGCCGGGGAGCTGTTTTTT. This encodes CASSHFTSGGLAGELFF. The V and J genes are TRBV7-6 and TRBJ2-2; 12 bases map to TRBD2. Per germline, CDR1 SGHVS and CDR2 FNYEAQ. V trimming: 5 bases; J trimming: 6 bases; junction bases outside the gene matches: 10. The CDR3 length is 17 residues.